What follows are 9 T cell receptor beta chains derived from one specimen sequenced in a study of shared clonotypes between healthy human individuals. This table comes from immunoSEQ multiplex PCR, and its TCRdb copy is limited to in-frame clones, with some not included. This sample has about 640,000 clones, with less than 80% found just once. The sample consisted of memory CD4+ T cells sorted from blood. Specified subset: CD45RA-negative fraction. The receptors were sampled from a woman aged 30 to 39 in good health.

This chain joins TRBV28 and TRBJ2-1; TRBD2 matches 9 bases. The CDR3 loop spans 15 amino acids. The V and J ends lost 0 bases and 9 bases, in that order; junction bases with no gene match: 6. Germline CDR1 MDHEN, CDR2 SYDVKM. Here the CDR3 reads CASSLWASGMGEQFF. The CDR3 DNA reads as TGTGCCAGCAGTTTATGGGCTAGCGGGATGGGTGAGCAGTTCTTC.

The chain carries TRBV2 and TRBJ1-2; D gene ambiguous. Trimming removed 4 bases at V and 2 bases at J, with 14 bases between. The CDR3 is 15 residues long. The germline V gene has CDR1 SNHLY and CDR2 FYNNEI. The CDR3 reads CASSASPIYNYGYTF. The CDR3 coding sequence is TGTGCCAGCAGTGCGTCCCCAATCTACAACTATGGCTACACCTTC.

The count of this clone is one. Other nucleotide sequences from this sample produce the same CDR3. CDR3 sequence: CASSSGTATYEQYF. Here the CDR3 DNA reads TGTGCCAGCAGTTCCGGGACGGCCACCTACGAGCAGTACTTC. The chain uses TRBV28 and TRBJ2-7; D could derive from TRBD1 or TRBD2 (5 bases each). The CDR3 spans 14 residues. Trimming took off 4 bases at V and 2 bases at J, with 12 bases between the two ends. CDR1 is MDHEN and CDR2 is SYDVKM in the germline V gene.

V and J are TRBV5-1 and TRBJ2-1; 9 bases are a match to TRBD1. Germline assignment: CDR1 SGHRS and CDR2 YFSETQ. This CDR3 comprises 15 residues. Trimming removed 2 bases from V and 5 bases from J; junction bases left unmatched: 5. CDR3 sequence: CASSFGTGRNNEQFF. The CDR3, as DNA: TGCGCCAGCAGCTTCGGGACAGGGCGGAACAATGAGCAGTTCTTC.

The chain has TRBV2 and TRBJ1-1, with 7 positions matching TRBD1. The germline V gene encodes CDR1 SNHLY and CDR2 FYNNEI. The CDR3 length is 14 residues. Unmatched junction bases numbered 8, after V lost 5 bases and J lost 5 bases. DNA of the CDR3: TGTGCCAGCAGTCTACGGACAGGATGGACTGAAGCTTTCTTT. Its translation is CASSLRTGWTEAFF.

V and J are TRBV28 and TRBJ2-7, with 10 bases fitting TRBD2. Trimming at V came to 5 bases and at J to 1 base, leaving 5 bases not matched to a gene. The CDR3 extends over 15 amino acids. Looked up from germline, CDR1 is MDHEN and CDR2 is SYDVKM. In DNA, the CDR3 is TGTGCCAGCAGTCCCGGGACTAGCGTTTCCTACGAGCAGTACTTC. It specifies CASSPGTSVSYEQYF.

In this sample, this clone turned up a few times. CDR3 nucleotides: TGTGCCTGGAGTCTCTCTAGCGGTCGCACAGATACGCAGTATTTT. It translates to CAWSLSSGRTDTQYF. The gene calls are TRBV30 and TRBJ2-3; TRBD2 matches at 7 bases. The CDR3 has 15 residues. Germline trimming cut 2 bases from V and 1 base from J; bases unmatched to any gene: 6. Per germline, CDR1 GTSNPN and CDR2 SVGIG (reference sequence). Filled out from reference TRBV30 and TRBJ2-3, the complete variable domain reads SQTIHQWPATLVQPVGSPLSLECTVEGTSNPNLYWYRQAAGRGLQLLFYSVGIGQISSEVPQNLSASRPQDRQFILSSKKLLLSDSGFYLCAWSLSSGRTDTQYFGPGTRLTVL.

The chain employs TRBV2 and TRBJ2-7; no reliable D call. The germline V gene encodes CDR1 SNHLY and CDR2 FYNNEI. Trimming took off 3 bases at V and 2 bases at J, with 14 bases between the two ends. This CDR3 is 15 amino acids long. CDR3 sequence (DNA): TGTGCCAGCAGTGATAGGAAATCGGGTACCTACGAGCAGTACTTC. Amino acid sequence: CASSDRKSGTYEQYF.

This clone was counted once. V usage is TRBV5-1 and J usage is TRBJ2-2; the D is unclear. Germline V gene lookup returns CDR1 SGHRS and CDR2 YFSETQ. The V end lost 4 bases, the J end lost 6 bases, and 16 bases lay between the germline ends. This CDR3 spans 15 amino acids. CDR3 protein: CASSQSPSVAGELFF. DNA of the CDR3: TGCGCCAGCAGCCAAAGCCCTAGTGTGGCCGGGGAGCTGTTTTTT.